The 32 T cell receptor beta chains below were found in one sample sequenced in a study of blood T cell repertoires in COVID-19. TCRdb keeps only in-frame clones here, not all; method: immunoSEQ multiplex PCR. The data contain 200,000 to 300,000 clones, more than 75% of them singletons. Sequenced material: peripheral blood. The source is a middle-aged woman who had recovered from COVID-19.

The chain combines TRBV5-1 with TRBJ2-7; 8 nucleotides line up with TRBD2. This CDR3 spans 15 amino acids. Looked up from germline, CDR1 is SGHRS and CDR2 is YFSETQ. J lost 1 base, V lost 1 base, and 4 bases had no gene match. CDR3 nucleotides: TGCGCCAGCAGCTTGCCCGGGGGGGTGTCCTACGAGCAGTACTTC. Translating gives CASSLPGGVSYEQYF.

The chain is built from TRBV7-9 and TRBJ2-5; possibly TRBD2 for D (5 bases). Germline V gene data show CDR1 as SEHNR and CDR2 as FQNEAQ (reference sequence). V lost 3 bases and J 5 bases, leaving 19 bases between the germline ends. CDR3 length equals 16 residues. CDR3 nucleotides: TGTGCCAGCAGCTTTCTGGCTAGCTCACTCGGGGAGACCCAGTACTTC. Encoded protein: CASSFLASSLGETQYF. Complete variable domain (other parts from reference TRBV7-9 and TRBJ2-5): DTGVSQNPRHKITKRGQNVTFRCDPISEHNRLYWYRQTLGQGPEFLTYFQNEAQLEKSRLLSDRFSAERPKGSFSTLEIQRTEQGDSAMYLCASSFLASSLGETQYFGPGTRLLVL.

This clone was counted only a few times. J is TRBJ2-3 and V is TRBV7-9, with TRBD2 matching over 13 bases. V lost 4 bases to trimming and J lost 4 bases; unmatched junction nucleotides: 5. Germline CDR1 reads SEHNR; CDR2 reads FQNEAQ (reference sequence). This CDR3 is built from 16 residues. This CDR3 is CASSSGLAGVADTQYF. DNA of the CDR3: TGTGCCAGCAGCTCCGGACTAGCGGGGGTCGCAGATACGCAGTATTTT.

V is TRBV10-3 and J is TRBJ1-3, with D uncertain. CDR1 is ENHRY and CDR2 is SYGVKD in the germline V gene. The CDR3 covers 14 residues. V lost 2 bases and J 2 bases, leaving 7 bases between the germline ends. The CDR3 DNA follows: TGTGCCATCAGTGAGCAGATTGCTGGAAACACCATATATTTT. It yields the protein CAISEQIAGNTIYF.

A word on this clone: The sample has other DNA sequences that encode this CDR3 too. CDR3 bases: TGCGCCAGCAGTCTCAACGGGAATCAGCCCCAGCATTTT. Encoded protein: CASSLNGNQPQHF. The rearrangement uses TRBV5-1 and TRBJ1-5; D uncertain. This CDR3 has 13 amino acids. Germline loops: CDR1 SGHRS, CDR2 YFSETQ. V was clipped by 5 bases and J by 4 bases, with 10 bases between them.

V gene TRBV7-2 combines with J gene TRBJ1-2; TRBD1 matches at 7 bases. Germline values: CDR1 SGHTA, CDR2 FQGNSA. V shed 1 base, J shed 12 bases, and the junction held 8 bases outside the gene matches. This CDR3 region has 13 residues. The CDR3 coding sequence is TGTGCCAGCAGCTTAGGGCGGACAGGCGTCAACACCTTC. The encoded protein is CASSLGRTGVNTF.

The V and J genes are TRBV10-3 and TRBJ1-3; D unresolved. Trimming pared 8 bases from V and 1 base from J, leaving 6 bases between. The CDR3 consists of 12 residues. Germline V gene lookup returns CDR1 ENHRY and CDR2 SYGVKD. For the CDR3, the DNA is TGTGCCATCGGAGGGTCTGGAAACACCATATATTTT. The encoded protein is CAIGGSGNTIYF.

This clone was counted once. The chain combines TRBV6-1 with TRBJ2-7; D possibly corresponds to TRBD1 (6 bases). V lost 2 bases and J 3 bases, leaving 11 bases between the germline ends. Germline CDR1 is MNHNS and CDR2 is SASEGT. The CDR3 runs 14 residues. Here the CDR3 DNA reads TGTGCCAGCAGTGAACAAACAGGGTTCTACGAGCAGTACTTC. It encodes CASSEQTGFYEQYF.

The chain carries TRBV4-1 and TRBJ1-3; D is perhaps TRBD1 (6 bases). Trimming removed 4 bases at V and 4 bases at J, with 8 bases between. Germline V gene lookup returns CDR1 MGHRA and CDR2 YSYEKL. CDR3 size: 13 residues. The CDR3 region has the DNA TGCGCCAGCAGCCGGGGGCTCGGAAACACCATATATTTT. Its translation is CASSRGLGNTIYF.

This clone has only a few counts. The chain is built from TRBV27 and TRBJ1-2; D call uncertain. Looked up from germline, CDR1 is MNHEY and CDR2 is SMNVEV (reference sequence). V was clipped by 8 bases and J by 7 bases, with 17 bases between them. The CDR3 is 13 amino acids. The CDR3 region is CASGSRDSLGYTF. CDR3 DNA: TGTGCCAGCGGATCGCGGGATTCGCTTGGCTACACCTTC.

CDR3 nucleotides: TGTGCCAGCAGCTTGGCCCTCGGGGGGGGCCCTGGGGCCAACGTCCTGACTTTC. Its protein product is CASSLALGGGPGANVLTF. The V and J genes are TRBV5-8 and TRBJ2-6; TRBD2 matches at 8 bases. CDR1 is SGHTS and CDR2 is YDEGEE in the germline V gene. The CDR3 is 18 amino acids. With V trimmed by 0 bases and J by 2 bases, 7 bases remained unmatched.

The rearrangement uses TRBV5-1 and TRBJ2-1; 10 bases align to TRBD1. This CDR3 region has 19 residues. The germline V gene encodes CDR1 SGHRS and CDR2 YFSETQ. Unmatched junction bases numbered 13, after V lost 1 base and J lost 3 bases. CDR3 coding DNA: TGCGCCAGCAGCTTGATGGGGACAGGGGAGACTTGGAACTACAATGAGCAGTTCTTC. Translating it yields CASSLMGTGETWNYNEQFF.

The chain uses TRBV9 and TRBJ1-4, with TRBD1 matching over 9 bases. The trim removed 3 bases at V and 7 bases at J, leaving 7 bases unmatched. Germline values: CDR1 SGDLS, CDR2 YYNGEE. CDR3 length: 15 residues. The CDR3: CASSGSGTGFEKLFF. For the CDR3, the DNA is TGTGCCAGCAGCGGTTCCGGGACAGGGTTTGAAAAACTGTTTTTT.

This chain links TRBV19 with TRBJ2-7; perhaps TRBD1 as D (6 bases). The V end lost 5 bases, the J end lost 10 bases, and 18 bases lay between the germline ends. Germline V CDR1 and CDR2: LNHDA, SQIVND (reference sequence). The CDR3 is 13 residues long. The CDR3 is CASSARDTATQYF. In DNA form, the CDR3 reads TGTGCCAGTAGTGCCCGGGACACCGCAACCCAGTACTTC.

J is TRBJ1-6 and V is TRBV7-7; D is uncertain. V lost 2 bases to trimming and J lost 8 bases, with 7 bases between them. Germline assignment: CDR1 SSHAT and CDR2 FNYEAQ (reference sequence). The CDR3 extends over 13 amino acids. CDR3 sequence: CASSLNRDSPLHF. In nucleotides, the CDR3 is TGTGCCAGCAGCTTAAATCGGGATTCACCCCTCCACTTT.

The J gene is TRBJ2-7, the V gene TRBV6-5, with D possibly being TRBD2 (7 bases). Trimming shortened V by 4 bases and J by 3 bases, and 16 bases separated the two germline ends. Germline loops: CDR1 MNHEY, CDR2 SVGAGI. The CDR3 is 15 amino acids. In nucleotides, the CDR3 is TGTGCCAGCAGTTGGGGGGGCGGGGAGGTCTACGAGCAGTACTTC. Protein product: CASSWGGGEVYEQYF.

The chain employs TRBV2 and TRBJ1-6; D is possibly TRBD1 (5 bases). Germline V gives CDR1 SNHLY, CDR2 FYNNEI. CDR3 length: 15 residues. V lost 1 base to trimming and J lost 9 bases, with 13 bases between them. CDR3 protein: CASSEVGQGGSPLHF. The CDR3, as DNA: TGTGCCAGCAGTGAAGTCGGGCAGGGAGGTTCACCCCTCCACTTT. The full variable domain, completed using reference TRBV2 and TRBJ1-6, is EPEVTQTPSHQVTQMGQEVILRCVPISNHLYFYWYRQILGQKVEFLVSFYNNEISEKSEIFDDQFSVERPDGSNFTLKIRSTKLEDSAMYFCASSEVGQGGSPLHFGNGTRLTVT.

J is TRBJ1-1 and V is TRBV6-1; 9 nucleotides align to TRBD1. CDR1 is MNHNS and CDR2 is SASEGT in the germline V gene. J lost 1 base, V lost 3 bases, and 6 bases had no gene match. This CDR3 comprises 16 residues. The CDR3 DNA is TGTGCCAGCAGTGAGGACAGGGGAGATGGGAACACTGAAGCTTTCTTT. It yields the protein CASSEDRGDGNTEAFF.

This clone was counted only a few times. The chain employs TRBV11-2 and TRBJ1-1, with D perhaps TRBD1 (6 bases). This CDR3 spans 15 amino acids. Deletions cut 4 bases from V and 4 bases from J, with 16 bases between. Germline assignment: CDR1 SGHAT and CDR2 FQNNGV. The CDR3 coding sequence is TGTGCCAGCAGCTACGACTATGACAGGTCCACTGAAGCTTTCTTT. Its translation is CASSYDYDRSTEAFF.

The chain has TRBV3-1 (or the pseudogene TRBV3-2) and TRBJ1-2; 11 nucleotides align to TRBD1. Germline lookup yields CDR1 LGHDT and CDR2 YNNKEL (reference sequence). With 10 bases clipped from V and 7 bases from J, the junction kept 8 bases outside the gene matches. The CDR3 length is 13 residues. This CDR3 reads CATGRTGGRGYTF. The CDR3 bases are TGTGCCACCGGAAGGACAGGGGGCCGTGGCTACACCTTC.

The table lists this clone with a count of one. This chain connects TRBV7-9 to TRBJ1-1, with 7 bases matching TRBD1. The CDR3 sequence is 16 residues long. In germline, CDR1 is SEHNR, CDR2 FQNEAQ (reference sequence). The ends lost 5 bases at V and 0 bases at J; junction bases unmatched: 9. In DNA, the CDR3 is TGTGCCAGCAGCCCAGGGACAGCCAGGCTGAACACTGAAGCTTTCTTT. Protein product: CASSPGTARLNTEAFF.

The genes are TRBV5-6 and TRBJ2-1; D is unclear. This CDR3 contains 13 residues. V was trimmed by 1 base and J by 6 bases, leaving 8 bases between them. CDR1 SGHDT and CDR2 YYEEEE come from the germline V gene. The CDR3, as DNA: TGTGCCAGCAGCTTGCTTTATATCAATGAGCAGTTCTTC. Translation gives CASSLLYINEQFF. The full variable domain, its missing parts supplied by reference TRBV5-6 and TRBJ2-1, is DAGVTQSPTHLIKTRGQQVTLRCSPKSGHDTVSWYQQALGQGPQFIFQYYEEEERQRGNFPDRFSGHQFPNYSSELNVNALLLGDSALYLCASSLLYINEQFFGPGTRLTVL.

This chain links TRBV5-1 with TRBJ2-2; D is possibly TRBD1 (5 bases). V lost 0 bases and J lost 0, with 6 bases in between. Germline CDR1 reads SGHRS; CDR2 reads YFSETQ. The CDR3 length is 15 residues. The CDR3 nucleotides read TGCGCCAGCAGCTTGGGGACAACGAACACCGGGGAGCTGTTTTTT. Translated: CASSLGTTNTGELFF.

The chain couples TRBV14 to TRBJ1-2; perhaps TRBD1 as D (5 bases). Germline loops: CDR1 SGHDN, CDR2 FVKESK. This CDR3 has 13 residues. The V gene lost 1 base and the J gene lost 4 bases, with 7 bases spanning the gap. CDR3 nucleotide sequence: TGTGCCAGCAGCCAAGGGGGCATCTATGGCTACACCTTC. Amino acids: CASSQGGIYGYTF.

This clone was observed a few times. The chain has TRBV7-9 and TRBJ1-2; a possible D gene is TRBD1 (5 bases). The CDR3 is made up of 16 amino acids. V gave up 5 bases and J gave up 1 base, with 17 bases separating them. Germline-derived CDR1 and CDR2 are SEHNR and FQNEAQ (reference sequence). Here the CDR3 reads CASSVLMGGFNYGYTF. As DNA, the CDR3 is TGTGCCAGCAGCGTCCTTATGGGGGGTTTTAACTATGGCTACACCTTC.

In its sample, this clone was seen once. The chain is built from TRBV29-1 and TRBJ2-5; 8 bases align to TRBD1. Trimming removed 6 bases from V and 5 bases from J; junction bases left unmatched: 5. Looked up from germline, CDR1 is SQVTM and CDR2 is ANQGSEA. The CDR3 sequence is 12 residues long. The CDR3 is CSVRGQAETQYF. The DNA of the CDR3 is TGCAGCGTAAGGGGACAGGCGGAGACCCAGTACTTC.

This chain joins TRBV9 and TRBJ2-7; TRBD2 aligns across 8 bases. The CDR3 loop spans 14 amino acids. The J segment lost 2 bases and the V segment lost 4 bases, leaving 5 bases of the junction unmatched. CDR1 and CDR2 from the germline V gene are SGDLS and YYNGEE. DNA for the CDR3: TGTGCCAGCAGCCCGGGGGGGACGGCCTACGAGCAGTACTTC. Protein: CASSPGGTAYEQYF.

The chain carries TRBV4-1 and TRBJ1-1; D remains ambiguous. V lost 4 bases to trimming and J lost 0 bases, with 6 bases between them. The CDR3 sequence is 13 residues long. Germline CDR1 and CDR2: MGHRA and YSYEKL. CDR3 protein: CASSLRVNTEAFF. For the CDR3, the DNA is TGCGCCAGCAGCCTGCGGGTGAACACTGAAGCTTTCTTT.

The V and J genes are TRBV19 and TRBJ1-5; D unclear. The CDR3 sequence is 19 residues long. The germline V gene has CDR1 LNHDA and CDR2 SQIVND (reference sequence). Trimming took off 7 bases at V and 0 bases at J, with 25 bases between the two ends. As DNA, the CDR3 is TGTGCCAGTATTCGGGTGATGGGTCAGCGACTTTATAGCAATCAGCCCCAGCATTTT. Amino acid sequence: CASIRVMGQRLYSNQPQHF.

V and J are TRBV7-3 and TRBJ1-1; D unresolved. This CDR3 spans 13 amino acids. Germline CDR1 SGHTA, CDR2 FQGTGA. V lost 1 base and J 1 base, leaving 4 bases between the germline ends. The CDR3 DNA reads TGTGCCAGCAGCTTAAACACGAACACTGAAGCTTTCTTT. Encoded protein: CASSLNTNTEAFF.

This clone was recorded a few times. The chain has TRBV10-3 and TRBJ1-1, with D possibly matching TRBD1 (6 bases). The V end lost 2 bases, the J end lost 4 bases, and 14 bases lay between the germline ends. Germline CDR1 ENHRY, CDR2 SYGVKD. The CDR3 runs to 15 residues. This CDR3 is CAISEPLGGGTEAFF. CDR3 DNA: TGTGCCATCAGTGAGCCATTAGGGGGGGGCACTGAAGCTTTCTTT.

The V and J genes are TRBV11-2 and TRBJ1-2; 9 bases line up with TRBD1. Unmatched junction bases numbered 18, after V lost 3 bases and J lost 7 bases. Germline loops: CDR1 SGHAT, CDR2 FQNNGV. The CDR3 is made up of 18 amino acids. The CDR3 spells CASSFARDRAFVNGGYTF. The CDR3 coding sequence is TGTGCCAGCAGCTTCGCAAGGGACAGGGCTTTTGTTAACGGTGGCTACACCTTC.